The 2 T cell receptor beta chains reported below all come from one sample, sequenced in a study of T cell changes during pregnancy in multiple sclerosis. This table comes from immunoSEQ multiplex PCR, and its TCRdb copy is limited to in-frame clones, with some not included. The table lists 55,000 to 65,000 clones, more than 85% of them singletons. The sequencing used CD8+ T cells from peripheral blood mononuclear cells, collected in the third trimester of pregnancy. Receptors were obtained from a female donor with multiple sclerosis, enrolled in a pregnancy study.

V usage is TRBV4-2 and J usage is TRBJ1-4; D remains unclear. The CDR3 sequence is 12 residues long. V was clipped by 4 bases and J by 7 bases, with 7 bases between them. The germline CDR1 and CDR2 sequences are LGHNA and YNFKEQ. This chain's CDR3 is CASSPRFEKLFF. The CDR3 bases are TGTGCCAGCAGCCCCCGGTTTGAAAAACTGTTTTTT.

The chain uses TRBV29-1 and TRBJ1-5, with a possible D match to TRBD1 (5 bases). Germline-derived CDR1 and CDR2 are SQVTM and ANQGSEA. The V gene lost 3 bases and the J gene lost 3 bases, with 9 bases spanning the gap. The CDR3 length is 13 residues. The DNA for the CDR3 is TGCAGCGTTGAGGCAGGGAACAATCAGCCCCAGCATTTT. Protein: CSVEAGNNQPQHF.